These 10 T cell receptor beta chains came from one sample sequenced in a study of cytomegalovirus exposure and HLA in healthy donors. The data were produced by immunoSEQ multiplex PCR, yet TCRdb's version contains in-frame clones alone and is incomplete. This sample has about 240,000 clones, with approximately 86% found just once. What was sequenced was PBMCs. The receptors originated from a woman aged 30 to 39 in good health and CMV-seropositive.

The rearrangement links TRBV30 to TRBJ2-2, with D perhaps TRBD1 (7 bases). Germline V gene lookup returns CDR1 GTSNPN and CDR2 SVGIG (reference sequence). This CDR3 is built from 14 residues. V was clipped by 3 bases and J by 6 bases, with 14 bases between them. CDR3 in DNA: TGTGCCTGGAGCACTCAGGGGGGCCCCGGGGAGCTGTTTTTT. This translates into CAWSTQGGPGELFF.

This CDR3 is CAISEDWGEGRNEQFF. The CDR3 nucleotides read TGTGCCATCAGTGAGGATTGGGGAGAAGGTAGGAATGAGCAGTTCTTC. The chain recombines TRBV10-3 with TRBJ2-1; TRBD2 might be the D (5 bases). The CDR3 sequence is 16 residues long. Trimming took off 2 bases at V and 7 bases at J, with 18 bases between the two ends. CDR1 and CDR2 from the germline V gene are ENHRY and SYGVKD.

This clone was detected once. This chain connects TRBV19 to TRBJ2-7; 12 nucleotides match TRBD2. V gave up 0 bases and J gave up 4 bases; unmatched junction bases: 4. Germline V gene lookup returns CDR1 LNHDA and CDR2 SQIVND (reference sequence). This CDR3 has 16 residues. The CDR3 nucleotides are TGTGCCAGTAGTATAGATTGGACTAGCGGGACGTACGAGCAGTACTTC. Its protein product is CASSIDWTSGTYEQYF.

J is TRBJ2-7 and V is TRBV5-1; 8 nucleotides agree with TRBD1. With V trimmed by 5 bases and J by 6 bases, 7 bases remained unmatched. The length of the CDR3 is 13 residues. From germline, CDR1 is SGHRS and CDR2 YFSETQ. The CDR3 region is CASSWGQAGEQYF. The CDR3 coding sequence is TGCGCCAGCAGTTGGGGACAGGCGGGCGAGCAGTACTTC.

The rearrangement links TRBV4-2 to TRBJ2-3, with 8 bases lining up with TRBD2. V was clipped by 2 bases and J by 2 bases; unmatched bases: 15. The CDR3 contains 19 residues. The germline CDR1 and CDR2 sequences are LGHNA and YNFKEQ. CDR3 nucleotides: TGTGCCAGCAGCCAAACCCTCCCCTGGACTAGCTCTGACACAGATACGCAGTATTTT. Its protein is CASSQTLPWTSSDTDTQYF.

This clone was found a few times. The V and J genes are TRBV6-1 and TRBJ2-2; TRBD1 aligns across 12 bases. With 6 bases clipped from V and 6 bases from J, the junction kept 5 bases outside the gene matches. The V gene's germline CDR1 is MNHNS and CDR2 SASEGT. The CDR3 totals 15 residues. The CDR3 spells CASRRDRGLPGELFF. DNA of the CDR3: TGTGCCAGCAGACGGGACAGGGGGCTACCCGGGGAGCTGTTTTTT.

The V gene is TRBV7-9, the J gene TRBJ2-3; D is unresolved. V lost 2 bases, J lost 2 bases, and 11 bases lay in between. Germline CDR1 SEHNR, CDR2 FQNEAQ (reference sequence). This CDR3 contains 15 residues. The CDR3 region has the DNA TGTGCCAGCAGCTTAAACCCACAAATCACAGATACGCAGTATTTT. The encoded protein is CASSLNPQITDTQYF.

V is TRBV5-1 and J is TRBJ2-3; D is unresolved. Trimming cost V 6 bases and J 2 bases, with 13 bases left between them. Germline CDR1 SGHRS, CDR2 YFSETQ. The CDR3 is made up of 14 amino acids. This CDR3 reads CASTPGFITDTQYF. For the CDR3, the DNA is TGCGCCAGCACCCCGGGTTTCATCACAGATACGCAGTATTTT.

The genes are TRBV5-4 and TRBJ2-7; 7 positions agree with TRBD2. CDR1 is SGHNT and CDR2 is YYREEE in the germline V gene (reference sequence). The CDR3 consists of 12 residues. V gave up 10 bases and J gave up 5 bases; unmatched junction bases: 9. CDR3 sequence (DNA): TGTGCCGGCGGGGGACCTCCGGACGAGCAGTACTTC. This encodes CAGGGPPDEQYF.

V usage is TRBV6-6 and J usage is TRBJ1-5; 10 bases match TRBD1. V lost 2 bases to trimming and J lost 2 bases; unmatched junction nucleotides: 3. The CDR3 consists of 16 residues. Germline CDR1 and CDR2: MNHNY and SVGAGI (reference sequence). CDR3 loop: CASSYPTGGGNQPQHF. Written as DNA, the CDR3 is TGTGCCAGCAGTTACCCGACAGGGGGCGGCAATCAGCCCCAGCATTTT.